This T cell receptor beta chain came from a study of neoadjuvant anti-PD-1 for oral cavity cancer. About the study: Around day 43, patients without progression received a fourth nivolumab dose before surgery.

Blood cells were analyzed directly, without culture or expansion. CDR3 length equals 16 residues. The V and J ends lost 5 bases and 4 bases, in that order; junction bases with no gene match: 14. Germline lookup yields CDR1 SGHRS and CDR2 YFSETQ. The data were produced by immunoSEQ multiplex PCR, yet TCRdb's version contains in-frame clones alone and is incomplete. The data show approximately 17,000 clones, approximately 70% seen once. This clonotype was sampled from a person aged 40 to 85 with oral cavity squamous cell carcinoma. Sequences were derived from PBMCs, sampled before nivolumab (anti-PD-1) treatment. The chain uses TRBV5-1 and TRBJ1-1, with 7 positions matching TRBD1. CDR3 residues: CASSPPGTEGGTEAFF. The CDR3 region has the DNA TGCGCCAGCAGTCCCCCCGGGACAGAGGGAGGCACTGAAGCTTTCTTT.